Sequencing of this T cell receptor beta chain was carried out in a study of cytomegalovirus exposure and HLA in healthy donors (dated by TCRdb to 2016 to 2017). As for the study more broadly: An earlier analysis of some 600 of the donors reported under 300 Gb of sequence data and roughly 120 million unique TCR beta sequences obtained from approximately 180 million T cells. Around 320 gigabases of sequencing data and around 87 million unique TCR sequences were included in an early release covering about 620 HLA-typed donors. Of the roughly 420 genotyped donors, 80% to 90% were placed in the genetic ancestry cluster associated with self-reported Caucasian donors. The study was designed to test whether signatures of past pathogen exposure could be identified by cataloging public T cell receptors. The T cell repertoires of roughly 660 subjects were profiled by immunosequencing and related to cytomegalovirus serostatus. A separate validation cohort of 100 to 150 different subjects was used in addition to the roughly 620-subject first cohort. To predict cytomegalovirus infection status, the study brought together high-throughput TCR immunosequencing, statistical association of individual TCRs with disease status, and machine learning. In a later analysis, previously published TCR beta repertoires from about 670 donors were re-analyzed and high-resolution HLA genotyping was added so that TCR occurrence patterns could be studied. Rather than using new phenotypic data, the later analysis identified candidate immune exposures from TCR beta sequences and from how often those sequences occurred across donors. An earlier analysis of several hundred of the donors applied high-throughput TCR beta sequencing to assess whether each TCR beta V gene segment acted as functional or pseudogenic. Donor age, sex, ethnicity and CMV serostatus were compiled alongside the repertoire data. In a later genetic analysis, genome-wide SNP genotypes for 398 of the 666 donors were used, and that subset was treated as a discovery cohort. Every repertoire in the discovery cohort had been generated on one and the same sequencing platform. Class I and class II HLA loci were covered by the typing at four-digit resolution. The number of donors typed differed by locus, with 629-630 for A, B, C, DRB1 and DQB1, 522 for DQA1, about 610 for DPA1, and approximately 470 for DPB1. Because of strong linkage in the cohort, roughly 5 DR-DQ haplotypes were treated as single units for association and clustering. Among some 410 genotyped donors of the cohort, an average of about 240,000 unique TCR beta nucleotide sequences were sequenced per donor, roughly 20% of them non-productive. General study outcomes and caveats: A later analysis found that HLA-associated TCR beta chains were more clonally expanded and had lower generation probabilities than equally common non-associated chains. The earlier analysis of some 540 of the donors excluded about 16 rarely observed V segments, including chromosome 9 orphons, because counts were too low. Some IMGT-functional V segments, including TRBV6-2 and TRBV6-3, could not be distinguished by the 87-base-pair reads and were therefore excluded. Broadly in line with IMGT annotations, most TCR beta V segments showed up in productive rearrangements about 87% or about 30% of the time in an earlier analysis of 450 to 750 of the donors. A later analysis found that TCR association rates varied across HLA loci, with DRB1 alleles showing the most associated TCRs and HLA-C alleles the fewest. Presence/absence analyses assumed roughly uniform sequencing depth across donors, an assumption that may not hold. A total of 150 to 200 TCR beta chains were listed by the study as associated with cytomegalovirus. Across donors, most TCR sequences were observed very rarely, whereas some public TCRs were present in many individuals. The authors suggested that the approach could potentially be generalized to other disease states and immunological phenotypes. A later analysis found that most CMV-associated TCR beta chains appeared HLA-restricted, with HLA associations seemingly driven largely by CMV exposure. A later genetic analysis associated a missense DCLRE1C variant with V-gene and J-gene trimming of TCR beta chains, and an independent cohort replicated the association. The only immune exposure information available for the cohort was CMV serostatus. A further reported finding was that TCR beta sequences accurately predicted the HLA-A and HLA-B alleles for most subjects in the first cohort. In both the original and validation cohorts, the classifier was reported to diagnose cytomegalovirus status with high specificity and sensitivity. A cluster of highly shared sequence variants was judged likely to be a technical artifact of the sequencing pipeline. HLA typing was unavailable for some donors at each locus, so association tests used only the typed subset. Strong co-occurrence of HLA alleles, especially DR and DQ, made assigning TCR associations to individual alleles difficult. In vitro tests confirmed that a few of the cytomegalovirus-associated TCR beta chains recognize cytomegalovirus antigens. In a later analysis, around 17,000 TCR beta sequences were associated with specific HLA alleles at a false discovery rate of 0.05. According to a later genetic analysis, donors in an Asian-associated ancestry cluster had fewer N-insertions in productive TCRs than the approximately 650-donor mean. In this cohort, only TCR beta chains were sequenced, and detectable features were limited by the absence of alpha or paired-chain data. According to a later analysis, parvovirus B19, influenza, CMV and Epstein-Barr virus appeared linked to several top co-occurrence clusters. Correlated functional status among segregating V segments might be attributable to linkage disequilibrium, but an unknown experimental factor could not be ruled out.

A word on this clone: This receptor's antigen is unknown.

Receptor libraries were prepared by the immunoSEQ multiplex PCR assay. For the multiplex PCR, a mixture combining 60 forward primers for TCR Vbeta segments and 13 reverse primers for TCR Jbeta segments was used. Amplification of the CDR3 region of rearranged TCR beta genes was performed with a multiplex PCR assay on genomic DNA. On the Illumina HiSeq System, the amplified TCR beta libraries were sequenced as 87-base-pair reads. In the original analysis: Across the 500 to 700 repertoires, a later analysis counted roughly 77 million unique TCR beta chains, 9.5 million to 13 million of which were shared by at least two donors. Raw reads were error-corrected and collapsed into unique sequences with a nearest-neighbor algorithm that merged closely related sequences to remove PCR and sequencing errors. CDR3 sequences were aligned to IMGT reference sequences to assign V, D and J gene segments. For a sequence to be retained, a match of at least six nucleotides was required to both a V gene segment and a J gene segment. A rearrangement was called productive if the CDR3 had no stop codons and remained in frame with V and J, and every other rearrangement was called non-productive. Following IMGT convention, CDR3 was defined as the stretch from the second conserved V-encoded cysteine to the conserved J-encoded phenylalanine. In an earlier analysis of around 570 of the donors, sequences lacking an unambiguous match to a single V gene segment were excluded. In an earlier analysis of more than 500 of the donors, a V segment was called functional when productive rearrangements were above 56.7%, and segregating when the standard deviation between donors exceeded 5%. A statistical classification framework was developed to diagnose cytomegalovirus status using the catalog of TCR beta chain sequences. In a later analysis, TCR nucleotide sequences were compared against IMGT/GENE-DB human TR gene sequences so that V and J genes could be assigned. Using the TCRdist pipeline, a later analysis assigned CDR3 sequences along with most-parsimonious VDJ recombination scenarios. In a later analysis, each TCR beta chain was defined by its CDR3 amino acid sequence together with its V-gene family, and reads without a unique V-gene family were excluded. In a later analysis, 500 to 700 highly shared, low-generation-probability nucleotide sequences were removed to address suspected cross-contamination and a sequencing artifact. In a later analysis, a clonal expansion index for each public chain was calculated from normalized within-repertoire ranks of inferred template counts. In a later analysis, generation probabilities were computed with a VDJ recombination model fitted to out-of-frame rearrangements, and the resulting probabilities were checked against IGoR. A later analysis scored TCR-TCR, TCR-HLA and TCR-CMV co-occurrence with hypergeometric tests, applying a repertoire-size bias correction to TCR pairs. False discovery rates were estimated in a later analysis by permuting HLA or CMV assignments 20 times. In a later analysis, co-occurring TCRs were grouped using DBSCAN, and TCRdist sequence similarity was added for clustering within HLA-allele-positive subsets. Co-occurrence clustering excluded repertoires with fewer than 30,000 or more than 120,000 public chains, plus five with anomalous nucleotide sharing. Sourced from immuneACCESS, this table was stored by TCRdb with only in-frame sequences that have V and J called. A share of the clones is absent; for the studies checked, an unresolved V gene accounts for under half, and the remainder has no known explanation. The DNA was the basis for D and trimming; V, J and clone size are from that table. The table kept for this sample lists some 150,000 clones. About 2.2% of the sample goes to the ten largest clones.

The cohort comprised approximately 700 healthy bone marrow donors. Cohort members were all nominally healthy when sampled, although unrecorded immune exposures were likely present. The donor was CMV seronegative and was included in the group of about 350 seronegative cohort members. A peripheral blood sample was provided by each donor, and peripheral blood mononuclear cells were used for TCR beta sequencing. The Qiagen DNeasy Blood Extraction Kit was used to extract genomic DNA from the blood cell samples. According to the germline V gene, CDR1 reads SGHDT and CDR2 reads YYEEEE. The V and J ends are trimmed by 0 bases and 2 bases, leaving 9 bases between them. Including cysteine and phenylalanine, the CDR3 has 15 amino acids. Of the read, only the CDR3 DNA is kept; its 45 bases are in frame from base 1.

The clonotype was recovered from a woman aged 18-29 years in good health and CMV-seronegative. The chain couples TRBV5-6 to TRBJ1-5; TRBD1 might be the D gene, on 5 matching bases. Material: PBMCs. In nucleotide form, the sequence is TGTGCCAGCAGCTTGGCGGGAGGGGGCAATCAGCCCCAGCATTTT. Its protein reads: CASSLAGGGNQPQHF.